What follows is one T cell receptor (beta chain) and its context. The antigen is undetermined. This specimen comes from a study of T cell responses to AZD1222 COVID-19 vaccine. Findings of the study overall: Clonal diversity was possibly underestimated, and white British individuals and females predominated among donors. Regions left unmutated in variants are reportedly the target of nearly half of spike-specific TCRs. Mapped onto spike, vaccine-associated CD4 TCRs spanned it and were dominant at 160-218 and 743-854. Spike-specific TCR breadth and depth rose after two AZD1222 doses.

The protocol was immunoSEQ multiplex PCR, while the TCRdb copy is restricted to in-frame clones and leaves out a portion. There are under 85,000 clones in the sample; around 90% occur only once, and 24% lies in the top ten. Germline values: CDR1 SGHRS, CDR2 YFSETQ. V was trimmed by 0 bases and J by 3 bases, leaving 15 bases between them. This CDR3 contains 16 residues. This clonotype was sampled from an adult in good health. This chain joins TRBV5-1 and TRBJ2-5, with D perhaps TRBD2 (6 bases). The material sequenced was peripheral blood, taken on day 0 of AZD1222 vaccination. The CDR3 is CASSLVADTGEETQYF. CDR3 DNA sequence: TGCGCCAGCAGCTTGGTCGCGGATACGGGGGAAGAGACCCAGTACTTC.